Sequencing of this TCR beta chain was carried out in a study of T cell repertoires in cytomegalovirus infection. Study at large: Based on public TCR beta signatures, there were indications of CMV infection and of a matching HLA type.

The ends were cut back, 4 bases at V and 0 bases at J, with 19 bases in the middle. CDR3 length: 17 residues. In germline, CDR1 is SEHNR, CDR2 FQNEAQ (reference sequence). There are many counts of this clonotype. Its antigen is not known. TCRdb itself ran the reads through MiXCR, one entry per CDR3 protein. The sample holds almost 550,000 distinct CDR3 sequences, about 15% seen once. Study-level results: Summed frequency of public TCR beta families distinguished CMV carriers with the relevant HLA. Dominating the ex vivo response were HLA-C-restricted CMV-specific TCR beta clonotypes.

This clonotype was sampled from a human donor in good health (CMV status not recorded). Some clones in this sample may be carry-over from other donors' samples. The chain carries TRBV7-9 and TRBJ2-7; D is uncertain. The sample comprised CD8+ T cells from PBMCs. CDR3 DNA: TGTGCCAGCAGCTCGTCAGGCTGGACGTACGACTCCTACGAGCAGTACTTC. Its translation: CASSSSGWTYDSYEQYF.